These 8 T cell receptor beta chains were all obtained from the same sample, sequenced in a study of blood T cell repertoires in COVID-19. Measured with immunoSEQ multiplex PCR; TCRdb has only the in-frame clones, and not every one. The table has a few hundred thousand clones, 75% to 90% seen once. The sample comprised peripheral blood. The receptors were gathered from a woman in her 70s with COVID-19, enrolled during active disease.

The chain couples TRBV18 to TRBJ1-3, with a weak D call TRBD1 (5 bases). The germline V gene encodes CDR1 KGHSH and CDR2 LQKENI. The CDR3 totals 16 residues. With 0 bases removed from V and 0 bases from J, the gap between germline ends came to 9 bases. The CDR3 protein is CASSPPARASGNTIYF. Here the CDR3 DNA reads TGTGCCAGCTCACCACCGGCCAGGGCCTCTGGAAACACCATATATTTT.

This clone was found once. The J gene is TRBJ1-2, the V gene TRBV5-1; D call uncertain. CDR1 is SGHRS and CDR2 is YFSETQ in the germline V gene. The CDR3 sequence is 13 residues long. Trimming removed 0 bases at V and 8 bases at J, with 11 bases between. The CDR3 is CASSLVEGWGYTF. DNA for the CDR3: TGCGCCAGCAGCTTGGTTGAGGGATGGGGCTACACCTTC.

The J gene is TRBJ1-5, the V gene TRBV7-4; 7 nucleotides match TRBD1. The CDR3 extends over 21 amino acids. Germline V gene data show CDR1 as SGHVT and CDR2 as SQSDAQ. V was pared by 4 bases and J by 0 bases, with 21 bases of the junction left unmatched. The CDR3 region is CASSWVNPTGSMTISNQPQHF. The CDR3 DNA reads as TGTGCCAGCAGCTGGGTCAATCCGACAGGGTCAATGACAATTAGCAATCAGCCCCAGCATTTT.

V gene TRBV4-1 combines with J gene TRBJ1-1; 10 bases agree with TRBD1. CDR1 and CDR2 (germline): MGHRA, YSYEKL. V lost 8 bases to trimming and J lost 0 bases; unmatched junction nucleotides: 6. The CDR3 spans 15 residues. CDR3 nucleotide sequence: TGCGCCAGCCGACAGGGGGCGGGAATGAACACTGAAGCTTTCTTT. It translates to CASRQGAGMNTEAFF.

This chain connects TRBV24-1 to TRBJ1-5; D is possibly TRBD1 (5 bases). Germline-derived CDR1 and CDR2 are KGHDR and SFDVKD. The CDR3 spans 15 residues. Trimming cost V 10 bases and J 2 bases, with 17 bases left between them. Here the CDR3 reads CATTREAAGNQPQHF. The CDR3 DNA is TGTGCCACGACCAGGGAGGCAGCAGGCAATCAGCCCCAGCATTTT.

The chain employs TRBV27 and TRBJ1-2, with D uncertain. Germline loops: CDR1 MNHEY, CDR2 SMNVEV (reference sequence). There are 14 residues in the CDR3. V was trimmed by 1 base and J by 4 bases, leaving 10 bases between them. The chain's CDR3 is CASSLLAGSYGYTF. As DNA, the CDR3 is TGTGCCAGCAGTTTATTGGCAGGCTCCTATGGCTACACCTTC.

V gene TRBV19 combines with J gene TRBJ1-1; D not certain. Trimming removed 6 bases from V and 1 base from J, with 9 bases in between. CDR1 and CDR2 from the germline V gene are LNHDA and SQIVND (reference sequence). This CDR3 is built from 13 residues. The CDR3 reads CASRLNRNTEAFF. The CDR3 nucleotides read TGTGCCAGTAGGTTAAACAGGAACACTGAAGCTTTCTTT.

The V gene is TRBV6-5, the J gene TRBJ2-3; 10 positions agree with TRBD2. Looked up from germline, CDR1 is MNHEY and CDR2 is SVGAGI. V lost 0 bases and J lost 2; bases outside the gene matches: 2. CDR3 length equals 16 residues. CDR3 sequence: CASSYSLAGVTDTQYF. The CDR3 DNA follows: TGTGCCAGCAGTTACTCCCTAGCGGGGGTCACAGATACGCAGTATTTT.